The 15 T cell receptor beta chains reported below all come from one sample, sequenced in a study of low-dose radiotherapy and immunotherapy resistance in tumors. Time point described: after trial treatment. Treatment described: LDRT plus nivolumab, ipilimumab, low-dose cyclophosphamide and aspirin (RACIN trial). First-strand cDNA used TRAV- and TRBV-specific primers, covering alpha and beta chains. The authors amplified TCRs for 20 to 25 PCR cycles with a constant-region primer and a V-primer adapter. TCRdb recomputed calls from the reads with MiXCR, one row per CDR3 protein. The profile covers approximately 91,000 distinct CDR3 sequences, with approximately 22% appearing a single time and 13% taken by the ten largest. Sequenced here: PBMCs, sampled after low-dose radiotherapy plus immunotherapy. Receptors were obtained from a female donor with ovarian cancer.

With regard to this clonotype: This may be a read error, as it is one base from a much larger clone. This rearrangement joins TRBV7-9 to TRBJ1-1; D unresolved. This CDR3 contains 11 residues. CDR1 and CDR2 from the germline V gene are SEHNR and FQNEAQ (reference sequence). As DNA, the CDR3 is TGTGCCGGCAGCCTTAACAGCGAAGCTTTCTTT. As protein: CAGSLNSEAFF.

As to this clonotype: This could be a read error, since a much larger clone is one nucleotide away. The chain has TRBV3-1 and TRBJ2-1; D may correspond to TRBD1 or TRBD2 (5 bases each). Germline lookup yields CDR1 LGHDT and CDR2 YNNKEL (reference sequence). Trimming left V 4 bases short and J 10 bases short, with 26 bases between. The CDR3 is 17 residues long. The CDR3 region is CASSPNHLGTDSYEQFF. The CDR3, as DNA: TGTGCCAGCAGCCCCAACCATCTCGGGACGGACTCCTACGAGCAGTTCTTC.

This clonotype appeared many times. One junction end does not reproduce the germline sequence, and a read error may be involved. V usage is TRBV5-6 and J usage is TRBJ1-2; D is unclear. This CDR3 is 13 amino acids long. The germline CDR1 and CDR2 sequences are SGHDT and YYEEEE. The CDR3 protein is CASSPRRSGSFAF. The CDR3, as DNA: TGTGCCAGCAGCCCGAGGAGGTCCGGGTCTTTTGCCTTC.

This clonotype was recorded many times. Written as DNA, the CDR3 is TGTGCCAGCAGCTTAGGGCGGGGGGACCGCCTTTACGAGCAGTACTTC. The encoded protein is CASSLGRGDRLYEQYF. J is TRBJ2-7 and V is TRBV11-2; 8 bases map to TRBD2. V trimming: 1 base; J trimming: 4 bases; junction bases outside the gene matches: 9. CDR1 SGHAT and CDR2 FQNNGV come from the germline V gene. The CDR3 sequence is 16 residues long.

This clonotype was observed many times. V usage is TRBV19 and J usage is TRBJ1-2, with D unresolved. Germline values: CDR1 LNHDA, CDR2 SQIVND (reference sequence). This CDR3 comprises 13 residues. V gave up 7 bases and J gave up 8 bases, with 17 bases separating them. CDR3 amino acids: CASNDRDRYGYTF. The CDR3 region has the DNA TGTGCCAGTAACGATCGGGATCGCTACGGCTACACCTTC.

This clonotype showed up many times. Here the CDR3 DNA reads TGTGCCAGCAGTTTATTCGGCAGGGGAGGCGGGCAGACCCAGTACTTC. Amino acid sequence: CASSLFGRGGGQTQYF. The gene calls are TRBV28 and TRBJ2-5; D may correspond to TRBD1 or TRBD2 (6 bases each). CDR3 length: 16 residues. Germline CDR1 and CDR2: MDHEN and SYDVKM. V was cut by 1 base and J by 6 bases, with 18 bases left in between.

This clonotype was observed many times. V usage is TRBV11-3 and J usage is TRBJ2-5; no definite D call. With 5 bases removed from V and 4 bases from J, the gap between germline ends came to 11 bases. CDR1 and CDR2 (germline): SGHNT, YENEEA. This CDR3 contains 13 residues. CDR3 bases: TGTGCCAGCAGCGAGCAGATGGGAGAGACCCAGTACTTC. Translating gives CASSEQMGETQYF.

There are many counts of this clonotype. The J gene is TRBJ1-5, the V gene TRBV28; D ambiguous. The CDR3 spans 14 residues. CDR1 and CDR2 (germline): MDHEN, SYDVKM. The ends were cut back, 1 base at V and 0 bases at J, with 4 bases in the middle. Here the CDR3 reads CASSLLDSNQPQHF. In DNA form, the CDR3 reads TGTGCCAGCAGTTTATTAGATAGCAATCAGCCCCAGCATTTT.

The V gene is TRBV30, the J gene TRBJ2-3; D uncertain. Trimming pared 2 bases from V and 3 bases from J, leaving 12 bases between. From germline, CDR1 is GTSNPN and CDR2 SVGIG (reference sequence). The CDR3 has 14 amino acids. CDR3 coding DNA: TGTGCCTGGAGTTTTAGGGTCGCTACAGATACGCAGTATTTT. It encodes CAWSFRVATDTQYF.

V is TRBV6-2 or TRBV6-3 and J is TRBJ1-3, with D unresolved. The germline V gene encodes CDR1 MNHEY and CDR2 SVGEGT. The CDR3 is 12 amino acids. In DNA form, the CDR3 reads TGTGTCTCTCAGAGCTCTGGAAACACCATATATTTT. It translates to CVSQSSGNTIYF.

CDR3 region: CASSATATGELFF. CDR3 DNA sequence: TGTGCCAGCAGCGCGACAGCCACCGGGGAGCTGTTTTTT. The V call is TRBV9, the J call TRBJ2-2, with D possibly TRBD1 on 5 matching bases. Looked up from germline, CDR1 is SGDLS and CDR2 is YYNGEE. This CDR3 contains 13 residues. The germline V and J ends were trimmed by 3 bases and 4 bases, with 7 bases remaining between them.

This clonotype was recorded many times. The CDR3 region has the DNA TGTGCCAGTAGTATCTACAATCAGCCCCAGCATTTT. Amino acids: CASSIYNQPQHF. The J gene is TRBJ1-5, the V gene TRBV19; D gene ambiguous. This CDR3 spans 12 amino acids. The V gene's germline CDR1 is LNHDA and CDR2 SQIVND (reference sequence). V was shortened by 3 bases and J by 3 bases, with 3 bases between the two germline ends.

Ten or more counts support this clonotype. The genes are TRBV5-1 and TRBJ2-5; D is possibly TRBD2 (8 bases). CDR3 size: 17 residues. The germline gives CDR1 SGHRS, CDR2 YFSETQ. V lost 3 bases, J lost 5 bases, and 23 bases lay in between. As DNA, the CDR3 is TGCGCCAGCAGCTCGGGACTAGTGAGCACGGGACAGGAGACCCAGTACTTC. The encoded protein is CASSSGLVSTGQETQYF. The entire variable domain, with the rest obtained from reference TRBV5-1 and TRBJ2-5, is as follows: KAGVTQTPRYLIKTRGQQVTLSCSPISGHRSVSWYQQTPGQGLQFLFEYFSETQRNKGNFPGRFSGRQFSNSRSEMNVSTLELGDSALYLCASSSGLVSTGQETQYFGPGTRLLVL.

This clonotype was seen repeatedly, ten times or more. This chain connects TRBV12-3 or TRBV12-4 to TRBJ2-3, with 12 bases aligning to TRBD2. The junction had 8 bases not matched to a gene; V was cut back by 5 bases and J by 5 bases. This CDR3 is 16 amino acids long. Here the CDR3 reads CASSPGLAGRVDTQYF. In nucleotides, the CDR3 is TGTGCCAGCAGTCCCGGACTAGCGGGACGGGTAGATACGCAGTATTTT.

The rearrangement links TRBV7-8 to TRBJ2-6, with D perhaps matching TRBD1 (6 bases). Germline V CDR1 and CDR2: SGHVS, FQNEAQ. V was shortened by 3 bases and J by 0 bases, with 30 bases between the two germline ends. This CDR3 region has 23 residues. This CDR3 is CASSFPIAPGQRTLGSGANVLTF. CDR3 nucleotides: TGTGCCAGCAGCTTCCCAATAGCCCCCGGACAGAGGACACTCGGCTCTGGGGCCAACGTCCTGACTTTC.